The sequence of this TCR beta chain was determined in a study of T cell responses to AZD1222 COVID-19 vaccine. Looking at the study overall: Analysis merged second doses at about 4 or about 12 weeks. The study's findings and limits: Targets within unmutated variant regions were reportedly found for nearly half of spike-specific TCRs. In a largely white British group with more females than males, clonal diversity was possibly underestimated.

Profiled with immunoSEQ multiplex PCR; TCRdb holds only in-frame clones, not every one. The sample holds 150,000 or so clones; around 88% are singletons and the top ten take around 2.2%. The CDR3 has 12 residues. V was shortened by 10 bases and J by 2 bases, with 11 bases between the two germline ends. In germline, CDR1 is MDHEN, CDR2 SYDVKM. To note about this clone: Antigen unknown.

The input for sequencing was peripheral blood, taken on day 0 of AZD1222 vaccination. This clonotype was obtained from an adult in good health. This chain uses TRBV28 with TRBJ1-1; D uncertain. The DNA for the CDR3 is TGTGCCACACTTCGGGCCAACACTGAAGCTTTCTTT. This gives the protein CATLRANTEAFF.